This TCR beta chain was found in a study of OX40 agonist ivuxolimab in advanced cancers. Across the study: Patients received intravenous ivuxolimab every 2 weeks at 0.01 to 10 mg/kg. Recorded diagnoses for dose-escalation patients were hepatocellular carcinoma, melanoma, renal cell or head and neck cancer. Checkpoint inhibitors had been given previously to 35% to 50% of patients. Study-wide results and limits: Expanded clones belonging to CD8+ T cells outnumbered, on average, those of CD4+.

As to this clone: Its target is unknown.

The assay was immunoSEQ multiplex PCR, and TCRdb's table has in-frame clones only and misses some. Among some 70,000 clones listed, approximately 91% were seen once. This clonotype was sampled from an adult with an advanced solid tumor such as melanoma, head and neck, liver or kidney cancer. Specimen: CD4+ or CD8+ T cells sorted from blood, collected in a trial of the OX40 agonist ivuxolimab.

As DNA, the CDR3 is TGTGCCAGTAGTATAGAGGCTAGCGGGACCTACAATGAGCAGTTCTTC. As protein: CASSIEASGTYNEQFF. This chain connects TRBV19 to TRBJ2-1, with 9 bases lining up with TRBD2. Germline V gene sequence: CDR1 LNHDA, CDR2 SQIVND (reference sequence). The CDR3 length is 16 residues. Unmatched junction bases numbered 2, after V lost 0 bases and J lost 2 bases.